Only one count was recorded for the clone carrying this TCR beta chain. The target antigen is unknown. The entry originates in a study of cytomegalovirus exposure and HLA in healthy donors. Study context: The early release's HLA-typed donors yielded about 85 million unique TCRs. Whole-study results and caveats: HLA restriction was apparent for most CMV-associated TCR beta chains in a later analysis.

The V end was cut by 4 bases, the J end by 4 bases, with 15 bases between. The CDR3 loop spans 15 amino acids. Germline V CDR1 and CDR2: SGHDT, YYEEEE. PCR primers comprised 60 Vbeta and 13 Jbeta primers. TCRdb keeps only in-frame clones here, not all; method: immunoSEQ multiplex PCR. The sample holds roughly 120,000 clones, 77% seen once. It was healthy bone marrow donors who served as donors. The sequencing input was PBMCs. The sequence came from a woman aged 40-49 years in good health and CMV-seropositive. The V call is TRBV5-6, the J call TRBJ1-5; D is unresolved. The CDR3 DNA reads TGTGCCAGCAGCCTCCAGGCAGCAATTAATCAGCCCCAGCATTTT. Amino acids: CASSLQAAINQPQHF.